This is a list of T cell receptor beta chains from one sample in a study of blood T cell repertoires in COVID-19. Only in-frame clones appear in the TCRdb table, and some are missing; sequencing was by immunoSEQ multiplex PCR. The sample shows about 270,000 clones, over 85% of them seen only once. The sample comprised PBMCs or T cells enriched from blood (not recorded which). The source is an older woman who had recovered from COVID-19. CDR3s include the opening cysteine and the closing phenylalanine or tryptophan. Each record gives: clone size, V gene, J gene, D gene, CDR3 length, CDR3 protein, CDR3 DNA. A D gene is named only where the DNA matches it firmly. Clone size is not always given. Where it is, it says once, few, many or a class for expanded clones.

abundance: -; v_gene: TRBV19; j_gene: TRBJ1-5; d_gene: -; len: 14; CDR3aa: CASSISGDNQPQHF; CDR3nt: TGTGCCAGTAGTATTTCAGGGGACAATCAGCCCCAGCATTTT
abundance: -; v_gene: TRBV10-2; j_gene: TRBJ2-1; d_gene: -; len: 16; CDR3aa: CASSDPSGTAYNEQFF; CDR3nt: TGCGCCAGCAGTGATCCGAGCGGTACGGCCTACAATGAGCAGTTCTTC
abundance: -; v_gene: TRBV4-2; j_gene: TRBJ1-4; d_gene: -; len: 16; CDR3aa: CASSQTGGDFDEKLFF; CDR3nt: TGTGCCAGCAGCCAAACGGGCGGGGACTTTGATGAAAAACTGTTTTTT
abundance: few; v_gene: TRBV29-1; j_gene: TRBJ1-2; d_gene: TRBD1; len: 12; CDR3aa: CSVEKQGSGYTF; CDR3nt: TGCAGCGTGGAAAAACAGGGGAGTGGCTACACCTTC
abundance: -; v_gene: TRBV9; j_gene: TRBJ1-6; d_gene: TRBD1; len: 15; CDR3aa: CASSVGTGGFSPLHF; CDR3nt: TGTGCCAGCAGCGTGGGGACAGGGGGTTTTTCACCCCTCCACTTT
abundance: -; v_gene: TRBV6-5; j_gene: TRBJ2-1; d_gene: TRBD1; len: 13; CDR3aa: CASRTGQGSEQFF; CDR3nt: TGTGCCAGCAGAACGGGACAGGGGAGTGAGCAGTTCTTC
abundance: -; v_gene: TRBV2; j_gene: TRBJ1-5; d_gene: TRBD1; len: 15; CDR3aa: CASTDRTGTYQPQHF; CDR3nt: TGTGCCAGCACGGACCGGACAGGGACCTATCAGCCCCAGCATTTT
abundance: -; v_gene: TRBV29-1; j_gene: TRBJ1-4; d_gene: TRBD1; len: 13; CDR3aa: CSVTGGANEKLFF; CDR3nt: TGCAGCGTTACAGGGGGGGCTAATGAAAAACTGTTTTTT
abundance: -; v_gene: TRBV9; j_gene: TRBJ1-3; d_gene: TRBD1; len: 15; CDR3aa: CASSVQGQTGNTIYF; CDR3nt: TGTGCCAGCAGCGTACAGGGACAGACTGGAAACACCATATATTTT
abundance: -; v_gene: TRBV7-6; j_gene: TRBJ2-3; d_gene: -; len: 14; CDR3aa: CASSLAEGTDTQYF; CDR3nt: TGTGCCAGCAGCTTAGCGGAGGGCACAGATACGCAGTATTTT
abundance: -; v_gene: TRBV2; j_gene: TRBJ2-7; d_gene: -; len: 15; CDR3aa: CASSELAGTAYEQYF; CDR3nt: TGTGCCAGCAGTGAACTCGCAGGTACCGCCTACGAGCAGTACTTC
abundance: -; v_gene: TRBV28; j_gene: TRBJ1-3; d_gene: TRBD1; len: 17; CDR3aa: CASSLYRGPVSGNTIYF; CDR3nt: TGTGCCAGCAGTTTATACAGGGGGCCCGTCTCTGGAAACACCATATATTTT
abundance: once; v_gene: TRBV28; j_gene: TRBJ2-2; d_gene: -; len: 10; CDR3aa: CASRRGELFF; CDR3nt: TGTGCCAGCAGGAGGGGGGAGCTGTTTTTT
abundance: -; v_gene: TRBV19; j_gene: TRBJ2-7; d_gene: TRBD2; len: 15; CDR3aa: CASSIGTSGTYEQYF; CDR3nt: TGTGCCAGTAGTATAGGTACTAGCGGAACCTACGAGCAGTACTTC
abundance: -; v_gene: TRBV12-3/TRBV12-4; j_gene: TRBJ2-1; d_gene: -; len: 12; CDR3aa: CASSFWGENQFF; CDR3nt: TGTGCCAGCAGTTTTTGGGGGGAGAACCAGTTCTTC
abundance: -; v_gene: TRBV5-1; j_gene: TRBJ2-5; d_gene: TRBD2; len: 15; CDR3aa: CASSQNSGGAETQYF; CDR3nt: TGCGCCAGCAGCCAAAATAGCGGGGGGGCGGAGACCCAGTACTTC
abundance: -; v_gene: TRBV28; j_gene: TRBJ2-1; d_gene: TRBD2; len: 16; CDR3aa: CASSSLAGRSYNEQFF; CDR3nt: TGTGCCAGCAGCTCACTAGCGGGGAGATCCTACAATGAGCAGTTCTTC
abundance: -; v_gene: TRBV3-1/TRBV3-2; j_gene: TRBJ2-3; d_gene: -; len: 17; CDR3aa: CASSQGSGGASTDTQYF; CDR3nt: TGTGCCAGCAGCCAAGGAAGTGGGGGGGCAAGCACAGATACGCAGTATTTT
abundance: -; v_gene: TRBV5-1; j_gene: TRBJ2-1; d_gene: TRBD2; len: 14; CDR3aa: CASSGGLVPNEQFF; CDR3nt: TGCGCCAGCAGCGGGGGACTAGTCCCCAATGAGCAGTTCTTC
abundance: -; v_gene: TRBV7-2; j_gene: TRBJ2-1; d_gene: TRBD2; len: 16; CDR3aa: CASSLGQRGSYNEQFF; CDR3nt: TGTGCCAGCAGCTTGGGGCAGCGGGGATCCTACAATGAGCAGTTCTTC
abundance: -; v_gene: TRBV6-5; j_gene: TRBJ1-5; d_gene: TRBD1; len: 15; CDR3aa: CASSYSNRGSQPQHF; CDR3nt: TGTGCCAGCAGTTACTCGAACAGGGGTAGTCAGCCCCAGCATTTT
abundance: -; v_gene: TRBV19; j_gene: TRBJ1-6; d_gene: -; len: 16; CDR3aa: CASSPGRGNLNSPLHF; CDR3nt: TGTGCCAGTAGTCCGGGCAGGGGTAATCTCAATTCACCCCTCCACTTT
abundance: -; v_gene: TRBV19; j_gene: TRBJ1-5; d_gene: -; len: 17; CDR3aa: CASSIVGAVSSNQPQHF; CDR3nt: TGTGCCAGTAGTATTGTGGGGGCCGTTTCCTCAAATCAGCCCCAGCATTTT
abundance: -; v_gene: TRBV4-1; j_gene: TRBJ2-5; d_gene: TRBD2; len: 16; CDR3aa: CASSQDAARGQETQYF; CDR3nt: TGCGCCAGCAGCCAAGATGCAGCGCGGGGGCAAGAGACCCAGTACTTC
abundance: once; v_gene: TRBV10-3; j_gene: TRBJ1-2; d_gene: -; len: 12; CDR3aa: CAIRDILYGYTF; CDR3nt: TGTGCCATCCGGGACATACTCTATGGCTACACCTTC
abundance: -; v_gene: TRBV12-3/TRBV12-4; j_gene: TRBJ2-1; d_gene: TRBD2; len: 13; CDR3aa: CATSTSGSQEQFF; CDR3nt: TGTGCCACCAGTACTAGCGGGAGTCAGGAGCAGTTCTTC
abundance: once; v_gene: TRBV5-1; j_gene: TRBJ1-1; d_gene: -; len: 15; CDR3aa: CASRDIKGGGTEAFF; CDR3nt: TGCGCCAGCAGGGATATTAAAGGAGGAGGTACTGAAGCTTTCTTT
abundance: -; v_gene: TRBV4-1; j_gene: TRBJ1-4; d_gene: -; len: 13; CDR3aa: CASSTNSEEKLFF; CDR3nt: TGCGCCAGCAGTACAAACAGTGAGGAAAAACTGTTTTTT
abundance: -; v_gene: TRBV6-1; j_gene: TRBJ2-3; d_gene: -; len: 16; CDR3aa: CASSGGSLISTDTQYF; CDR3nt: TGTGCCAGCAGTGGAGGTAGCTTAATAAGCACAGATACGCAGTATTTT
abundance: -; v_gene: TRBV28; j_gene: TRBJ2-7; d_gene: TRBD1; len: 16; CDR3aa: CASSEPGTGRSYEQYF; CDR3nt: TGTGCCAGCAGTGAACCCGGGACAGGGCGGTCCTACGAGCAGTACTTC
abundance: once; v_gene: TRBV11-2; j_gene: TRBJ1-1; d_gene: TRBD1; len: 15; CDR3aa: CASSWGTGWNTEAFF; CDR3nt: TGTGCCAGCAGCTGGGGGACAGGGTGGAACACTGAAGCTTTCTTT